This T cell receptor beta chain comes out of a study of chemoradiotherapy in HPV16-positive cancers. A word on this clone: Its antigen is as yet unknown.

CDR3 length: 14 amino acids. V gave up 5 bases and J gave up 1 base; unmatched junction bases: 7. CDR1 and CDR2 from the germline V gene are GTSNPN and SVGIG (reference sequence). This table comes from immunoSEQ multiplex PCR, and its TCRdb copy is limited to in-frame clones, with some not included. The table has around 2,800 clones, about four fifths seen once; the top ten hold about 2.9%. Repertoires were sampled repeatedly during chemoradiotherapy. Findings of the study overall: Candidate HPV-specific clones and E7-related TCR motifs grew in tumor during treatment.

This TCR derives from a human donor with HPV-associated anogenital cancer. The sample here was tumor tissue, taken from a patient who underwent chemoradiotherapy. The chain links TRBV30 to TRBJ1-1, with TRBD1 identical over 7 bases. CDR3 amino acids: CAWVSGQPNTEAFF. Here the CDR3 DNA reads TGTGCCTGGGTTTCGGGACAGCCGAACACTGAAGCTTTCTTT.